The source of this TCR beta chain is a study of beta chain features in type 1 diabetes. Study-wide results and limits: Researchers reported that naive, central memory and Treg TCRB repertoires appeared more similar in patients than in healthy donors. More deletions and fewer insertions at VDJ junctions were found in patients with type 1 diabetes. The cDNA sequencing approach could over-represent high-TCR-expressing cells. TCRB CDR3s were moderately but significantly shorter in Type 1 diabetes patients in all four CD4+ subsets. The question of HLA type influencing TCRB rearrangement was one that remained unresolved here.

Germline lookup yields CDR1 LGHNA and CDR2 YSLEER. The ends were cut back, 0 bases at V and 2 bases at J, with 13 bases in the middle. CDR3 length: 16 amino acids. Comment on this clone: The antigen remains unidentified.

Sequencing targeted expressed TCRB transcripts, as all isolated RNA had been reverse transcribed. Here immunoSEQ multiplex PCR was the method, and the copy in TCRdb shows in-frame clones only, minus some. The data contain some 290,000 clones, roughly an eighth of them seen just once; the ten biggest clones take up 0.017%. This clonotype was sampled from a man aged 25-45 years with type 1 diabetes. V is TRBV4-3 and J is TRBJ1-1, with D tentatively TRBD1 (5 bases). The sequenced sample was naive CD4+ T cells from blood. The CDR3 bases are TGCGCCAGCAGCCAAGATATCAGGGATCTCAACACTGAAGCTTTCTTT. This codes for CASSQDIRDLNTEAFF.